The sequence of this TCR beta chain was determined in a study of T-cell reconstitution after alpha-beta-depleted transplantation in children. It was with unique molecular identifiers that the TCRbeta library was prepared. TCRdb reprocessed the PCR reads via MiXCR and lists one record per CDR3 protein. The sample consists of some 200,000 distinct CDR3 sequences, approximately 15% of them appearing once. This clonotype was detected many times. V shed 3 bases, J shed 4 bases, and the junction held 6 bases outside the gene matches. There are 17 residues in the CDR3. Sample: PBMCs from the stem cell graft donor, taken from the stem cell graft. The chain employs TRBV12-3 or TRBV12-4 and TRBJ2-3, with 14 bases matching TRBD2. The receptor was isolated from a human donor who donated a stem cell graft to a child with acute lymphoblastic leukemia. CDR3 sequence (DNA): TGTGCCAGCAGTTTTTGGGGACTAGCGGGAGTCGCAGATACGCAGTATTTT. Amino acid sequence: CASSFWGLAGVADTQYF.